One TCR beta chain is described in this entry. Its cognate antigen is unknown. The germline V gene encodes CDR1 WSHSY and CDR2 SAAADI. The length of the CDR3 is 14 residues. The trim removed 4 bases at V and 7 bases at J, leaving 7 bases unmatched. This sample was included in a study of T cell responses to AZD1222 COVID-19 vaccine. Findings of the study overall: Regions 160-218 and 743-854 dominated among vaccine-associated CD4 TCRs spanning spike. Nearly half of spike-specific TCRs reportedly target unmutated variant regions. Repertoires in all cases were sampled only once the peak T cell response had passed. Elevations in Spike-specific TCR breadth and depth followed administration of two AZD1222 doses.

Assay: immunoSEQ multiplex PCR; the TCRdb copy retains only in-frame clones and omits some. The sample includes some 190,000 clones, roughly 92% of them seen just once. The rearrangement uses TRBV10-2 and TRBJ2-5; 9 bases agree with TRBD1. The sequencing used peripheral blood, collected on day 0 of AZD1222 vaccination. The origin of this receptor is an adult in good health. CDR3: CASSVYRGRGTQYF. CDR3 in DNA: TGCGCCAGCAGTGTCTACAGGGGGCGCGGGACCCAGTACTTC.